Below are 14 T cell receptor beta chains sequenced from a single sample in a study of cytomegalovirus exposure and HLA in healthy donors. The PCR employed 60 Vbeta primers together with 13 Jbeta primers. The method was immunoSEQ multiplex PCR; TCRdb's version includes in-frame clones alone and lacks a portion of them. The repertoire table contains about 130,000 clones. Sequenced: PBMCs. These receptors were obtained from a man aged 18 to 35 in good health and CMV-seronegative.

The CDR3 DNA reads TGTGCCATCAGTGGGACAGGAGGGGCCAACGTCCTGACTTTC. It codes for CAISGTGGANVLTF. V and J are TRBV10-3 and TRBJ2-6; TRBD1 aligns across 7 bases. The germline gives CDR1 ENHRY, CDR2 SYGVKD. The length of the CDR3 is 14 residues. V lost 4 bases to trimming and J lost 4 bases; unmatched junction nucleotides: 1.

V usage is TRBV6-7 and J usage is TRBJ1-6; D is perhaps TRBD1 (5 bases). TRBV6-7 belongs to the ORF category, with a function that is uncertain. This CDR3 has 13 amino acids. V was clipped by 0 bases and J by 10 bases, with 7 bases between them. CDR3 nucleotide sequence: TGTGCCAGCAGTTACTCTAAGGGGTCACCCCTCCACTTT. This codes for CASSYSKGSPLHF.

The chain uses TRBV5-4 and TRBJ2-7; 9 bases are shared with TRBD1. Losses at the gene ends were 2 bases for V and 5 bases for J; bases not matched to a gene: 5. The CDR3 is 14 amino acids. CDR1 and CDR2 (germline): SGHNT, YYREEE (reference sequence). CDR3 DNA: TGTGCCAGCAGCTTAAACAGGGGGCGCGACGAGCAGTACTTC. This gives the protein CASSLNRGRDEQYF.

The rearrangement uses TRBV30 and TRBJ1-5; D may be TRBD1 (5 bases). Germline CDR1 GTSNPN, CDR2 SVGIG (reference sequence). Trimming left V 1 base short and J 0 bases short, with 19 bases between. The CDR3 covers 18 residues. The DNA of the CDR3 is TGTGCCTGGAGTGGTTTCCCTCTGACAGAGAATAGCAATCAGCCCCAGCATTTT. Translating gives CAWSGFPLTENSNQPQHF.

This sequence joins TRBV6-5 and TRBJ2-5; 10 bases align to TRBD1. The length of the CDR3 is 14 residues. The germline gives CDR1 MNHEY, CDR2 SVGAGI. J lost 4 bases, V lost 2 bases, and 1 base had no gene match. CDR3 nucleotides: TGTGCCAGCAGTTACCGGGACAGGGGAGAGACCCAGTACTTC. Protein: CASSYRDRGETQYF.

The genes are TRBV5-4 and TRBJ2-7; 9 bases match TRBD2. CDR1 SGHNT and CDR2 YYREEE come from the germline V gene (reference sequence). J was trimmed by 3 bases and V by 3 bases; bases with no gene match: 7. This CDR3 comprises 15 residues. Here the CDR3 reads CASSSHSGSIYEQYF. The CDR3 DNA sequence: TGTGCCAGCAGCTCGCATAGCGGGAGTATCTACGAGCAGTACTTC.

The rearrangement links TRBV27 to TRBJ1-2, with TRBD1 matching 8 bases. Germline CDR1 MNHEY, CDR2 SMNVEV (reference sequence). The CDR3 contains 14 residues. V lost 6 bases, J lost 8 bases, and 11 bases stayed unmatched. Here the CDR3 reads CASSQPQTGAGYTF. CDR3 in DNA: TGTGCCAGCAGCCAACCTCAGACAGGGGCCGGCTACACCTTC.

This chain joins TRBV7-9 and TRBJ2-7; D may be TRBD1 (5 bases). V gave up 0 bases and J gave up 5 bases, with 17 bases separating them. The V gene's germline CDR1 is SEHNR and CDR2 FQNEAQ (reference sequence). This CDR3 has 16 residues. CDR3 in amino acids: CASSLAVRTRVHEQYF. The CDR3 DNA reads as TGTGCCAGCAGCTTAGCGGTCCGGACCAGGGTCCACGAGCAGTACTTC. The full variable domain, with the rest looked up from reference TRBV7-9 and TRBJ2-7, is DTGVSQNPRHKITKRGQNVTFRCDPISEHNRLYWYRQTLGQGPEFLTYFQNEAQLEKSRLLSDRFSAERPKGSFSTLEIQRTEQGDSAMYLCASSLAVRTRVHEQYFGPGTRLTVT.

CDR3 in amino acids: CASSSRPGSYEQYF. In DNA, the CDR3 is TGTGCCAGCAGTTCCCGACCGGGGAGCTACGAGCAGTACTTC. This sequence joins TRBV6-5 and TRBJ2-7, with TRBD2 as a possible D gene (5 bases). The CDR3 spans 14 residues. The V gene's germline CDR1 is MNHEY and CDR2 SVGAGI. V was pared by 4 bases and J by 3 bases, with 13 bases between.

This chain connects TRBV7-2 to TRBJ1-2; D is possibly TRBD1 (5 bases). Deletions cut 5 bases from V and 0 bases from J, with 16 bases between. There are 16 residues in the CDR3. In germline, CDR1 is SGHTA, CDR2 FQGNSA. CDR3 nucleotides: TGTGCCAGCAGCCAAATCTGGGGCAGAGCTAACTATGGCTACACCTTC. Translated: CASSQIWGRANYGYTF. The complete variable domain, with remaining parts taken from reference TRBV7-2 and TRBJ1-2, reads GAGVSQSPSNKVTEKGKDVELRCDPISGHTALYWYRQSLGQGLEFLIYFQGNSAPDKSGLPSDRFSAERTGGSVSTLTIQRTQQEDSAVYLCASSQIWGRANYGYTFGSGTRLTVV.

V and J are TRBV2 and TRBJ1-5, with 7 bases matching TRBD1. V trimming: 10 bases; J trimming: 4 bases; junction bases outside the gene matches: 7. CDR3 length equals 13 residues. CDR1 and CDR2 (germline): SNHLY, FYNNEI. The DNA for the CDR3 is TGTGCCACCAACGACAGGGAAAATCAGCCCCAGCATTTT. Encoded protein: CATNDRENQPQHF.

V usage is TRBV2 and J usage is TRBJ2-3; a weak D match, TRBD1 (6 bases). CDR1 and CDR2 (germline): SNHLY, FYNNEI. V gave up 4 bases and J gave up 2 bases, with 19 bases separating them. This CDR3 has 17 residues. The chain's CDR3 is CASSGTARGPDTDTQYF. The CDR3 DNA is TGTGCCAGCAGTGGGACAGCTAGGGGCCCCGACACAGATACGCAGTATTTT.

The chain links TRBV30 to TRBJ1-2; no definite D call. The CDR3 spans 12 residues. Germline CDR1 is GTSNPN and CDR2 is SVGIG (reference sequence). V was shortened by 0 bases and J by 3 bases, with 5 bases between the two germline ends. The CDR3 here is CAWSVLYYGYTF. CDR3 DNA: TGTGCCTGGAGTGTCTTGTACTATGGCTACACCTTC.

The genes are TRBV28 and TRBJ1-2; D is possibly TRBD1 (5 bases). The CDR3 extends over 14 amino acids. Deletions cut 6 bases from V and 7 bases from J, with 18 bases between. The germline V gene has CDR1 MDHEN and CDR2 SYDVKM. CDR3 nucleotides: TGTGCCAGCAGACGTACGGGGGAGCCGCGTGGCTACACCTTC. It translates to CASRRTGEPRGYTF.